This TCR beta chain derives from a study of T-cell memory formation after mild COVID-19. The CDR3 spans 13 residues. Trimming removed 10 bases from V and 6 bases from J; junction bases left unmatched: 6. Germline loops: CDR1 KGHDR, CDR2 SFDVKD. This clonotype was counted only a few times. The target antigen is unknown. Study-wide results and caveats: Clones that contracted clustered mainly in CM and EM if CD4+ and in EMRA if CD8+. Pre-infection memory showed some responding clones, and this suggested that cross-reactive memory joined.

A 5'RACE reaction primed in the constant segment made cDNA libraries of TCR alpha and TCR beta, and these carried sample barcodes and UMIs. One entry per CDR3 protein, called by TCRdb with MiXCR from the 5' RACE reads. The sample has around 300,000 distinct CDR3 sequences, around 13% seen once. This clonotype was sampled from a man between 18 and 29 years old who had mild COVID-19 (a few samples of this study predate the infection). Cell type and time point are not known. This sequence joins TRBV24-1 and TRBJ2-3; 10 nucleotides match TRBD1. Sequencing was carried out using PBMCs or a T cell subset sorted from them (not recorded which). CDR3 sequence reads: CATEDRGGDTQYF. The CDR3 region has the DNA TGTGCCACGGAGGACAGGGGGGGGGATACGCAGTATTTT.